This T cell receptor beta chain comes out of a study of blood T cells in healthy people across ages. The second PCR ran about 6 to 11 cycles with a sample-barcoded 5' primer and J-beta primers. TCRdb fed the 5' RACE reads into MiXCR, producing one record per CDR3 protein. The data hold 750,000 to 850,000 distinct CDR3 sequences, with 25% observed a single time. J was trimmed by 2 bases and V by 6 bases; bases with no gene match: 8. The CDR3 spans 14 residues. Germline V CDR1 and CDR2: SQVTM, ANQGSEA. The sample was also linked to a second study, of T cells of mothers and their children.

The chain carries TRBV29-1 and TRBJ1-2; 8 nucleotides match TRBD1. The TCR was taken from a boy younger than 18 in good health. Material for sequencing was blood. The CDR3 loop reads CSVVPRDRNYGYTF. CDR3 bases: TGCAGCGTAGTACCCCGGGACAGGAACTATGGCTACACCTTC. The full variable domain, in which reference TRBV29-1 and TRBJ1-2 provide the parts outside the CDR3, is SAVISQKPSRDICQRGTSLTIQCQVDSQVTMMFWYRQQPGQSLTLIATANQGSEATYESGFVIDKFPISRPNLTFSTLTVSNMSPEDSSIYLCSVVPRDRNYGYTFGSGTRLTVV.